A single sample gave rise to the 25 T cell receptor beta chains below, sequenced in a study of response to subunit inactivated influenza vaccine. TCRdb used MiXCR to reprocess the RT-PCR reads, holding one entry per CDR3 protein. The profile shows about 520,000 distinct CDR3 sequences, about 25% of them singletons. Here the sequenced sample was CD4+ T cells sorted from PBMCs, taken around 5 days after vaccination. The receptors originated from a man aged 45-65 years who received an inactivated influenza vaccine.

This sequence joins TRBV6-2 or TRBV6-3 and TRBJ1-4; 10 bases align to TRBD1. This CDR3 comprises 21 residues. Germline assignment: CDR1 MNHEY and CDR2 SVGEGT. The trim removed 5 bases at V and 8 bases at J, leaving 26 bases unmatched. CDR3 DNA sequence: TGTGCCAGCAGTCCAAGACAGGGGGCGCCTCTCTTTGCTATTCCATGGGAAAAACTGTTTTTT. Amino acids: CASSPRQGAPLFAIPWEKLFF.

This clonotype was seen more than once but under ten times. The V and J genes are TRBV20-1 and TRBJ2-7; D is uncertain. This CDR3 has 15 residues. The germline V gene has CDR1 DFQATT and CDR2 SNEGSKA (reference sequence). V lost 0 bases, J lost 2 bases, and 14 bases lay in between. CDR3 amino acids: CSARDRVSPTYEQYF. The CDR3 region has the DNA TGCAGTGCTAGAGATCGGGTTAGCCCCACCTACGAGCAGTACTTC.

This sequence joins TRBV7-9 and TRBJ1-1, with D unresolved. Trimming cost V 7 bases and J 2 bases, with 17 bases left between them. Looked up from germline, CDR1 is SEHNR and CDR2 is FQNEAQ (reference sequence). The CDR3 runs 15 residues. The CDR3 DNA reads as TGTGCCAGCACCGTAGGAGGGTACTCTAACACTGAAGCTTTCTTT. Translated, it gives CASTVGGYSNTEAFF.

The chain combines TRBV28 with TRBJ1-2, with 7 nucleotides matching TRBD1. V shed 3 bases, J shed 5 bases, and the junction held 6 bases outside the gene matches. The CDR3 is 14 amino acids. Germline V gives CDR1 MDHEN, CDR2 SYDVKM. The CDR3: CASSFWAGGYGYTF. CDR3 sequence (DNA): TGTGCCAGCAGTTTCTGGGCAGGGGGTTATGGCTACACCTTC.

The CDR3 loop is CASSESGIIVYEQYF. For the CDR3, the DNA is TGTGCCAGCAGTGAATCGGGGATAATAGTCTACGAGCAGTACTTC. This chain connects TRBV2 to TRBJ2-7; weak D call: TRBD2 (5 bases). In germline, CDR1 is SNHLY, CDR2 FYNNEI. Trimming removed 2 bases from V and 3 bases from J, with 14 bases in between. CDR3 length equals 15 residues.

The chain carries TRBV7-9 and TRBJ2-7; weak D call: TRBD2 (5 bases). Deletions cut 0 bases from V and 6 bases from J, with 12 bases between. There are 14 residues in the CDR3. The germline V gene encodes CDR1 SEHNR and CDR2 FQNEAQ (reference sequence). CDR3 bases: TGTGCCAGCAGCTTAGCGCGGCCGGGGAGCGAGCAGTACTTC. Residues: CASSLARPGSEQYF.

This rearrangement joins TRBV30 to TRBJ2-1; D ambiguous. This CDR3 spans 11 amino acids. In germline, CDR1 is GTSNPN, CDR2 SVGIG (reference sequence). V lost 8 bases and J lost 4, with 9 bases in between. The DNA for the CDR3 is TGTGCCCAAGGGCTGTACAATGAGCAGTTCTTC. Encoded protein: CAQGLYNEQFF.

The chain is built from TRBV20-1 and TRBJ1-1, with 9 bases that match TRBD1. Unmatched junction bases numbered 10, after V lost 5 bases and J lost 3 bases. The CDR3 is made up of 15 amino acids. Germline V gene lookup returns CDR1 DFQATT and CDR2 SNEGSKA (reference sequence). The CDR3 sequence: CSAWGQGGRYTEAFF. In DNA, the CDR3 is TGCAGTGCTTGGGGACAGGGCGGAAGGTACACTGAAGCTTTCTTT.

The chain is built from TRBV6-1 and TRBJ1-2; the match to TRBD1 covers 9 bases. This CDR3 is 14 amino acids long. Unmatched junction bases numbered 4, after V lost 2 bases and J lost 6 bases. Germline V gives CDR1 MNHNS, CDR2 SASEGT. DNA for the CDR3: TGTGCCAGCAGTGAACTGGACAGGGGACATGGCTACACCTTC. This translates into CASSELDRGHGYTF.

A few counts support this clonotype. The rearrangement uses TRBV20-1 and TRBJ2-5; 7 bases map to TRBD2. The germline V gene has CDR1 DFQATT and CDR2 SNEGSKA (reference sequence). The V segment lost 0 bases and the J segment 5 bases; nucleotides outside the gene matches: 6. The CDR3 runs to 14 residues. This chain's CDR3 is CSARDPRRGETQYF. CDR3 in DNA: TGCAGTGCTAGAGATCCCCGGCGGGGGGAGACCCAGTACTTC.

V is TRBV7-9 and J is TRBJ1-5; 8 bases are shared with TRBD1. The CDR3 consists of 16 residues. Trimming took 0 bases from V and 4 from J; bases not matched to a gene: 5. Germline values: CDR1 SEHNR, CDR2 FQNEAQ (reference sequence). CDR3 in DNA: TGTGCCAGCAGCTTAGCGACAGGGGCACCGAATCAGCCCCAGCATTTT. As protein: CASSLATGAPNQPQHF.

Points on this clonotype: A much larger clone is a single base away; this may be a read error. The chain uses TRBV3-1 and TRBJ1-1, with D unclear. The CDR3 sequence is 12 residues long. The germline V gene has CDR1 LGHDT and CDR2 YNNKEL (reference sequence). V was shortened by 1 base and J by 3 bases, with 3 bases between the two germline ends. CDR3: CASSQVHTEAFF. For the CDR3, the DNA is TGTGCCAGCAGCCAAGTTCACACTGAAGCTTTCTTT.

This clonotype has more than one count but fewer than ten. CDR3 protein: CASSPPAGYARFNEQFF. In DNA form, the CDR3 reads TGTGCCAGCAGCCCCCCGGCGGGATACGCCCGATTCAATGAGCAGTTCTTC. The chain employs TRBV7-9 and TRBJ2-1; a weak D match, TRBD2 (6 bases). CDR1 is SEHNR, CDR2 FQNEAQ, per germline (reference sequence). Between the trimmed V and J ends, which lost 5 bases and 6 bases, there was a span of 23 bases. The CDR3 runs to 17 residues.

This clonotype was seen a handful of times. The chain has TRBV2 and TRBJ1-5, with no clear D. The V end was cut by 6 bases, the J end by 4 bases, with 7 bases between. The CDR3 consists of 12 residues. CDR1 is SNHLY, CDR2 FYNNEI, per germline. CDR3 loop: CASSLENQPQHF. The CDR3 coding sequence is TGTGCCAGCAGCCTAGAGAATCAGCCCCAGCATTTT.

The chain employs TRBV7-7 and TRBJ2-3, with D unresolved. The CDR3 is made up of 15 amino acids. Trimming took 1 base from V and 3 from J, leaving 11 bases between them. Germline CDR1 SSHAT, CDR2 FNYEAQ (reference sequence). The DNA of the CDR3 is TGTGCCAGCAGCTTAGGGCTCCGTAGGACAGATACGCAGTATTTT. It translates to CASSLGLRRTDTQYF. The full variable domain, in which reference TRBV7-7 and TRBJ2-3 provide the parts outside the CDR3, is GAGVSQSPRYKVTKRGQDVTLRCDPISSHATLYWYQQALGQGPEFLTYFNYEAQPDKSGLPSDRFSAERPEGSISTLTIQRTEQRDSAMYRCASSLGLRRTDTQYFGPGTRLTVL.

The rearrangement joins TRBV4-2 to TRBJ2-1; the D gene is possibly TRBD2 (6 bases). The CDR3 spans 16 residues. CDR1 LGHNA and CDR2 YNFKEQ come from the germline V gene. Trimming took off 2 bases at V and 5 bases at J, with 16 bases between the two ends. CDR3 amino acids: CASSQTWGETDNEQFF. CDR3 DNA sequence: TGTGCCAGCAGCCAAACCTGGGGGGAAACCGACAATGAGCAGTTCTTC.

The chain joins TRBV28 to TRBJ2-7, with D maybe TRBD1 (6 bases). Trimming pared 7 bases from V and 0 bases from J, leaving 13 bases between. The length of the CDR3 is 14 residues. Germline CDR1 is MDHEN and CDR2 is SYDVKM. The CDR3 protein is CASTLQGSSYEQYF. The CDR3 nucleotides are TGTGCCAGCACCCTTCAGGGGTCCTCCTACGAGCAGTACTTC.

CDR3 in amino acids: CATSRAQGLYNEQFF. CDR3 nucleotide sequence: TGTGCCACCAGCAGAGCACAGGGTCTCTACAATGAGCAGTTCTTC. The gene calls are TRBV15 and TRBJ2-1; D may be TRBD1 (6 bases). The CDR3 has 15 residues. Germline lookup yields CDR1 LNHNV and CDR2 YYDKDF (reference sequence). V was pared by 1 base and J by 3 bases, with 10 bases between.

The chain carries TRBV4-1 and TRBJ1-2; TRBD1 matches 7 bases. Germline V CDR1 and CDR2: MGHRA, YSYEKL. This CDR3 has 14 residues. V shed 4 bases and J 5 bases; nucleotides not matched to a gene: 7. The CDR3 loop reads CASSPFTGEYGYTF. CDR3 DNA sequence: TGCGCCAGCAGCCCGTTTACAGGGGAATATGGCTACACCTTC.

This clonotype was counted a few times. The chain joins TRBV6-5 to TRBJ1-6; 9 nucleotides line up with TRBD1. The CDR3 is 15 residues long. Per germline, CDR1 MNHEY and CDR2 SVGAGI. The J segment lost 9 bases and the V segment lost 4 bases, leaving 7 bases of the junction unmatched. The CDR3 coding sequence is TGTGCCAGCAGTTCAAACGGACAGGGGTCTTCACCCCTCCACTTT. Translation: CASSSNGQGSSPLHF.

The chain links TRBV6-1 to TRBJ2-1; D call uncertain. The CDR3 spans 14 residues. The V end lost 4 bases, the J end lost 15 bases, and 22 bases lay between the germline ends. Germline CDR1 MNHNS, CDR2 SASEGT. The CDR3 region has the DNA TGTGCCAGCAGTGGCTACGTGGGAATCCACTTTACGTTCTTC. It encodes CASSGYVGIHFTFF.

The chain uses TRBV5-1 and TRBJ1-1; possible D gene TRBD1, 6 bases. This CDR3 is built from 16 residues. Trimming removed 4 bases at V and 1 base at J, with 17 bases between. CDR1 is SGHRS, CDR2 YFSETQ, per germline. The CDR3: CASSLGQGGSNTEAFF. As DNA, the CDR3 is TGCGCCAGCAGCCTAGGCCAAGGGGGGTCGAACACTGAAGCTTTCTTT.

This clonotype came up a few times. The V call is TRBV20-1, the J call TRBJ2-1; TRBD1 or TRBD2 may be the D gene (5 bases each). The V end lost 0 bases, the J end lost 3 bases, and 15 bases lay between the germline ends. The length of the CDR3 is 16 residues. Germline CDR1 DFQATT, CDR2 SNEGSKA (reference sequence). The CDR3 is CSARDAGASHYNEQFF. CDR3 nucleotide sequence: TGCAGTGCTAGAGATGCCGGGGCCTCTCACTACAATGAGCAGTTCTTC.

The chain has TRBV12-3 or TRBV12-4 and TRBJ1-2; TRBD1 is a possible D gene (5 bases). The CDR3 covers 14 residues. V lost 2 bases, J lost 4 bases, and 11 bases lay in between. The CDR3, as DNA: TGTGCCAGCAGTTTACGGGGGAGGGGCTATGGCTACACCTTC. Its protein product is CASSLRGRGYGYTF.

This clonotype was seen only once. This chain uses TRBV6-1 with TRBJ2-7; TRBD1 matches at 10 bases. CDR3 size: 14 residues. Germline CDR1 reads MNHNS; CDR2 reads SASEGT. V lost 9 bases and J lost 4; bases outside the gene matches: 9. DNA of the CDR3: TGTGCCAGTTACGGGACAGGGGATCCTTACGAGCAGTACTTC. Its protein is CASYGTGDPYEQYF.